Listed below are T cell receptor beta chains from one sample, sequenced in a study of T cells in Graves' hyperthyroidism and ophthalmopathy. TCRdb re-analysed the multiplex PCR reads in MiXCR, keeping a single row per CDR3 protein. The sample has a few hundred thousand distinct CDR3 sequences, 21% seen once. The sequencing sample was made of blood. The origin of the receptors is a woman aged 45-59 years with Graves' hyperthyroidism. Each CDR3 is given with its conserved first and last residue. Each record gives: D gene, V gene, CDR3 protein. D genes are given only for firm matches.

>-|TRBV13
CASSLGSNGNQPQHF
>TRBD2|TRBV7-9
CASAWAGEETQYF
>-|TRBV6-1
CATGRSTDTQYF
>-|TRBV28
CASSFPAGRINEQFF
>TRBD1|TRBV2
CASSPLTGGVSANTEAFF
>-|TRBV27
CASRKRTGELFF
>-|TRBV12-3/TRBV12-4
CASSFGLAPSSYNEQFF
>-|TRBV5-8
CASSLLQLNTGELFF
>TRBD2|TRBV7-7
CASSLSGGASNEQFF
>-|TRBV12-3/TRBV12-4
CASSLDPRTKETQYF
>-|TRBV29-1
CSVGRLLANYGYTF
>-|TRBV29-1
CSVSLSNYGYTF
>-|TRBV28
CASGRDPDGYTF
>TRBD1|TRBV11-1
CASRRRTGRIYEQYF
>-|TRBV27
CASSLSFLETQYF
>-|TRBV10-3
CAISEGVNEQYF
>TRBD1|TRBV18
CASSQDRVGVGATEAFF
>-|TRBV5-1
CASSLAEGALRCGYTF
>TRBD2|TRBV30
CAWSHGTSGDNEQFF
>-|TRBV27
CASSSPDYLGAEQFF
>TRBD1|TRBV9
CASSVGPGTGRAFF
>TRBD1|TRBV28
CASSKGRRGIPSSGNTIYF